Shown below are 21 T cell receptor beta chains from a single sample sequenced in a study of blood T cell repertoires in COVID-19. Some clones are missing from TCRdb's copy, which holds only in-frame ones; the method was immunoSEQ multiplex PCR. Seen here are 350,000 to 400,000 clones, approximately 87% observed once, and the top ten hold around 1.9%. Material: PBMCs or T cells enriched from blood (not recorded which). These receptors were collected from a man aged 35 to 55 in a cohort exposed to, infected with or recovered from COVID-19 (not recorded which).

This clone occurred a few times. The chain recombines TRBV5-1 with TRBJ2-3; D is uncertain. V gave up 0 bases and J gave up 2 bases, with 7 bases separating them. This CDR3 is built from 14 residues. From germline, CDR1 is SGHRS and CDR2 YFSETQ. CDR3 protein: CASSLESPTDTQYF. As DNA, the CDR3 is TGCGCCAGCAGCTTGGAGAGCCCCACAGATACGCAGTATTTT.

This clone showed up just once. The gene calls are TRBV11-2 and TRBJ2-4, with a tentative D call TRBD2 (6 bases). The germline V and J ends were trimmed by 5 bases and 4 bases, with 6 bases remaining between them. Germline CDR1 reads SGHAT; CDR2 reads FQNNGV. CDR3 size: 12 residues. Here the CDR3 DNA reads TGTGCCAGCAGCGGGAGGAAAAACATTCAGTACTTC. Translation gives CASSGRKNIQYF.

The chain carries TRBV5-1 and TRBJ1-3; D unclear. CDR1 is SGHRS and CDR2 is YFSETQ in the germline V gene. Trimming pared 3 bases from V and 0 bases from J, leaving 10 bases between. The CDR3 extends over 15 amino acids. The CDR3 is CASSYHSNSGNTIYF. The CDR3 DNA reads TGCGCCAGCAGCTACCACAGCAACTCTGGAAACACCATATATTTT.

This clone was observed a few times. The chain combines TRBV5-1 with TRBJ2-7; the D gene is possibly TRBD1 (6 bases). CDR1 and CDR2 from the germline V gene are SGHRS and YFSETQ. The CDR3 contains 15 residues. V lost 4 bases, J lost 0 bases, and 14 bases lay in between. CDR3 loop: CASSQTGLTSYEQYF. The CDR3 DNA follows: TGCGCCAGCAGCCAAACAGGGTTGACCTCCTACGAGCAGTACTTC.

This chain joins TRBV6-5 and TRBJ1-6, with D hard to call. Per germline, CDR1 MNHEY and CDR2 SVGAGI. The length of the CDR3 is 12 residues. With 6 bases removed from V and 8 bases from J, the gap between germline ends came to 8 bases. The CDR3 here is CASSDGDSPLHF. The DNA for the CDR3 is TGTGCCAGCAGCGACGGAGATTCACCCCTCCACTTT.

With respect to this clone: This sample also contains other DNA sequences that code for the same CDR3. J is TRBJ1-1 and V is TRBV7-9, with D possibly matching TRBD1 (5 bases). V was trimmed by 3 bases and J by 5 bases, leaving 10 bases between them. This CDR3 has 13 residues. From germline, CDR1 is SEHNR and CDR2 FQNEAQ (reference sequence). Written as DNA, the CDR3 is TGTGCCAGCAGCTTCTCAGGGAGGACTGAAGCTTTCTTT. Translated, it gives CASSFSGRTEAFF.

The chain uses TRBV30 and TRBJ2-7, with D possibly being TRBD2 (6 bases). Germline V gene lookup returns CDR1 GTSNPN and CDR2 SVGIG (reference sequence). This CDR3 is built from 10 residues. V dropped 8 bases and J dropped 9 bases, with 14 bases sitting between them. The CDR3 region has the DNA TGTGCCCCAGAAGCGGGCGGGCAGTACTTC. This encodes CAPEAGGQYF.

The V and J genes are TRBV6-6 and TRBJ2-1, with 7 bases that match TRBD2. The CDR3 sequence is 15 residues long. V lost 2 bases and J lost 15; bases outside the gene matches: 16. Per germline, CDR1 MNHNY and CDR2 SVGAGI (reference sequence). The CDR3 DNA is TGTGCCAGCAGTTACCCGGGGGGAGGGACCTCCTCTCCGTTCTTC. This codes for CASSYPGGGTSSPFF.

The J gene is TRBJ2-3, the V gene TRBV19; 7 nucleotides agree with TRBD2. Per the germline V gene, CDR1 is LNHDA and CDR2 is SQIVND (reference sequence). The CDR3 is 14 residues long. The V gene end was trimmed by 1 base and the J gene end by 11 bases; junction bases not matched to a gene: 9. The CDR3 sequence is CASSIAPTSREQYF. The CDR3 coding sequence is TGTGCCAGTAGTATAGCACCGACTAGCCGAGAGCAGTATTTT. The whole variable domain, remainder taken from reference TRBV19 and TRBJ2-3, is DGGITQSPKYLFRKEGQNVTLSCEQNLNHDAMYWYRQDPGQGLRLIYYSQIVNDFQKGDIAEGYSVSREKKESFPLTVTSAQKNPTAFYLCASSIAPTSREQYFGPGTRLTVL.

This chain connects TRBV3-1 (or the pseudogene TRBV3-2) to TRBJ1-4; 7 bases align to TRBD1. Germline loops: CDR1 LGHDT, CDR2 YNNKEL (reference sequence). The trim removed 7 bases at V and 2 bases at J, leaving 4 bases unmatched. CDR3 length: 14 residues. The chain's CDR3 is CASTSTGTNEKLFF. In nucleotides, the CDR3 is TGTGCCAGCACCTCGACAGGGACTAATGAAAAACTGTTTTTT.

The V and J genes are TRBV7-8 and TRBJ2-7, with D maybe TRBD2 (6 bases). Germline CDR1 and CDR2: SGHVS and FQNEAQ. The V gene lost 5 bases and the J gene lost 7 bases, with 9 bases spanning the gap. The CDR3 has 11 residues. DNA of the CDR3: TGTGCCAGCAGCCCTGGGGGGGAGCAGTACTTC. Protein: CASSPGGEQYF.

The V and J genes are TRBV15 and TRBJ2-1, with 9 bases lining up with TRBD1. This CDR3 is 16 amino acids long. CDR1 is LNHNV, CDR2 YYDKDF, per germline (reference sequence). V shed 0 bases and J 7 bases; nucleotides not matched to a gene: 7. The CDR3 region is CATSRETGGLGNEQFF. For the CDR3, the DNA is TGTGCCACCAGCAGAGAAACAGGGGGCCTGGGTAATGAGCAGTTCTTC.

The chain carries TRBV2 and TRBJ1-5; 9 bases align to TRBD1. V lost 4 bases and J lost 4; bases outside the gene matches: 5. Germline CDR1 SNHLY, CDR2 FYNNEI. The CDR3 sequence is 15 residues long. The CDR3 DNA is TGTGCCAGCAGTGGAGGGACAGGGATGAATCAGCCCCAGCATTTT. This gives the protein CASSGGTGMNQPQHF. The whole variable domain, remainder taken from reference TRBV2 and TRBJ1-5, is EPEVTQTPSHQVTQMGQEVILRCVPISNHLYFYWYRQILGQKVEFLVSFYNNEISEKSEIFDDQFSVERPDGSNFTLKIRSTKLEDSAMYFCASSGGTGMNQPQHFGDGTRLSIL.

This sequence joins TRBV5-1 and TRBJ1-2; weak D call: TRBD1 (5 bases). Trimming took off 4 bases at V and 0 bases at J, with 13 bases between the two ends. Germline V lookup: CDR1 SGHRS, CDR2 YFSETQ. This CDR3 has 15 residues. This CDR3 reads CASSQTESPNYGYTF. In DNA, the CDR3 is TGCGCCAGCAGCCAGACAGAGTCTCCTAACTATGGCTACACCTTC. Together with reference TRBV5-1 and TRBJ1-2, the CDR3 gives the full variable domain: KAGVTQTPRYLIKTRGQQVTLSCSPISGHRSVSWYQQTPGQGLQFLFEYFSETQRNKGNFPGRFSGRQFSNSRSEMNVSTLELGDSALYLCASSQTESPNYGYTFGSGTRLTVV.

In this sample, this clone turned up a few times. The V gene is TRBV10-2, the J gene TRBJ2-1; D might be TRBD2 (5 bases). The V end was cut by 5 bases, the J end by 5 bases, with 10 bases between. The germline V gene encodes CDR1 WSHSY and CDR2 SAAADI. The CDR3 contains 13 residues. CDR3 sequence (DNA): TGCGCCAGCAGTTCCAGCGGCAACAATGAGCAGTTCTTC. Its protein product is CASSSSGNNEQFF.

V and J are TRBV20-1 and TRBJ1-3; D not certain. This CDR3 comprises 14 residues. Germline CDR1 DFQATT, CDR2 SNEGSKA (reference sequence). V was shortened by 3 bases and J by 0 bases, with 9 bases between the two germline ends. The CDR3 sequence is CSASAGYSGNTIYF. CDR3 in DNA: TGCAGTGCTAGTGCAGGCTACTCTGGAAACACCATATATTTT.

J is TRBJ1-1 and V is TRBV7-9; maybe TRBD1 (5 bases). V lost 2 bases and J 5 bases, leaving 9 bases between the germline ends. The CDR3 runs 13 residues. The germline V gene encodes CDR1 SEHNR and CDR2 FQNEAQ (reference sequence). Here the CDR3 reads CASSLLEGTEAFF. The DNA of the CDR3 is TGTGCCAGCAGCTTATTGGAGGGGACTGAAGCTTTCTTT.

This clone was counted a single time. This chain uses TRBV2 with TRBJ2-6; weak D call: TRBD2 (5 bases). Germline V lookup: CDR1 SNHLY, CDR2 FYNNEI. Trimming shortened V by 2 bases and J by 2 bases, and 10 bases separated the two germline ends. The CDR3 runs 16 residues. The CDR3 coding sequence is TGTGCCAGCAGTGAAATGCGGGCCCCTGGGGCCAACGTCCTGACTTTC. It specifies CASSEMRAPGANVLTF.

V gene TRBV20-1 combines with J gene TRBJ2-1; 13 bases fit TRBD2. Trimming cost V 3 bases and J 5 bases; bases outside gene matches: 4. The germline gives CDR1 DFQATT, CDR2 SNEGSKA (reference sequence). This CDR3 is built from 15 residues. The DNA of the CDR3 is TGCAGTGCTAGTAGGGGACTAGCGGGGAACAATGAGCAGTTCTTC. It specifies CSASRGLAGNNEQFF.

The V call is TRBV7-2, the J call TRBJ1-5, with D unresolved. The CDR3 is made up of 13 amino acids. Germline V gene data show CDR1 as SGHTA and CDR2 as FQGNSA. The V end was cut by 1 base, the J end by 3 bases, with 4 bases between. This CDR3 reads CASSLVYNQPQHF. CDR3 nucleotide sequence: TGTGCCAGCAGCTTAGTGTACAATCAGCCCCAGCATTTT.

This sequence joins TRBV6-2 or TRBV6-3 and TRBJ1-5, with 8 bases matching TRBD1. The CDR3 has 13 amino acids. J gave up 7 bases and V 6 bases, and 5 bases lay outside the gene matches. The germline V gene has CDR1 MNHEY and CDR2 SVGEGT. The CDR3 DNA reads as TGTGCCAGCAGCCTGACAGGGGTGCAGCCCCAGCATTTT. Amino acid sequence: CASSLTGVQPQHF.